One T cell receptor beta chain is described in this entry. The antigen remains undetermined. Trimming removed 4 bases from V and 0 bases from J, with 4 bases in between. There are 12 residues in the CDR3. Per germline, CDR1 SEHNR and CDR2 FQNEAQ (reference sequence). The assay was immunoSEQ multiplex PCR, and TCRdb's table has in-frame clones only and misses some. The sample lists approximately 100,000 clones; around 89% were seen once. The sample originates from a study of identifying expanded T cells in peripheral blood. General study results and limits: Technical replicates showed roughly 1.2 changed clones; around two weeks about 16; four weeks 19.

During the collection period, no donor immune events like infections were recorded. This rearrangement joins TRBV7-9 to TRBJ2-7, with D unclear. This clonotype originated in a person between 18 and 70 years old in good health. The specimen was blood. The chain's CDR3 is CASSSSSYEQYF. CDR3 sequence (DNA): TGTGCCAGCAGCTCAAGCTCCTACGAGCAGTACTTC.